The entry that follows covers one TCR beta chain sequence. This clonotype has at least ten counts. It has no known antigen specificity. Qualities for individual bases were not recorded, and no much larger clone is one base off. The sample comes from a study of early T cells in non-severe SARS-CoV-2 infection (dated by TCRdb to the early 2020s). About the study as a whole: Because TCR sequencing relied on bulk RNA taken from unsorted whole blood, pairing of alpha and beta chains was not possible. Here is what the overall study found, with its caveats: VDJdb matching was skewed toward anti-spike CD8 responses, so virus-specific expansions were likely underestimated and private and CD4 specificities were missed.

Libraries were built with 5' RACE. The sequencer listed for this sample is NextSeq 500. In the TCR library protocol, unique molecular identifiers were attached to individual cDNA molecules to correct for PCR bias and sequencing error. Sequencing covered both TCR alpha and beta chains, and within each sample the abundances of alpha and beta sequences were tightly co-correlated. The authors' analysis ran thus. Decombinator V4 was used to perform V gene, J gene and CDR3 annotation of TCR sequences. TCRs were defined as expanded if a significant change between any two time points was detected under a Poisson model with p below 0.0001. Abundances of TCRs were expressed as counts per million after normalisation to the total number of TCRs sequenced in each sample. MAIT TCRs were defined by TRAV1-2 paired with TRAJ12, TRAJ20 or TRAJ33, and iNKT TCRs by TRAV10 paired with TRAJ18. A search of VDJdb, accessed on 1 November 2021, was run for TCRs annotated to CMV, EBV and SARS-CoV-2, with TCRs annotated for multiple antigens excluded. Clones were called with MiXCR by TCRdb after fastp trimmed the public reads at Q25, and only in-frame beta chains were retained. CDR3 protein sequences are deduplicated, and each keeps its most common genes and DNA. TCRdb, not the authors, supplied the V and J calls. The sample table shows approximately 73,000 distinct CDR3 sequences, and around 11% are seen once. Around 4.7% of the sample goes to the ten largest clones.

Trimming removed 3 bases from V and 0 bases from J, leaving 14 bases between the germline ends. The germline V gene specifies SQVTM as CDR1 and ANQGSEA as CDR2. The CDR3 has 16 amino acids, counting the end cysteine and phenylalanine. Of all the DNA, just the CDR3 is kept, 48 bases in frame from base 1. A case-control design nested within a healthcare worker cohort in London, UK, was used, with weekly nasopharyngeal swab PCR tests and blood sampling performed. Healthcare workers were recruited during the week of the UK lockdown, between 23 and 31 March 2020, and followed weekly for up to roughly 15 weeks.

This chain joins TRBV29-1 to TRBJ2-2; a tentative D match to TRBD1 spans 6 bases. This TCR derives from an adult who was a healthcare worker with PCR-confirmed SARS-CoV-2 infection or an uninfected control (not recorded which). The specimen sequenced was whole blood. Here the CDR3 is given as CSVDYGTQANTGELFF. The sequenced DNA is TGCAGCGTTGACTACGGGACACAGGCGAACACCGGGGAGCTGTTTTTT.